These T cell receptor beta chains were read from a single sample in a study of T cells in Graves' hyperthyroidism and ophthalmopathy. MiXCR, run by TCRdb on the multiplex PCR reads, gives a single entry per CDR3 protein. This table holds around 300,000 distinct CDR3 sequences, 12% to 15% found once. Sequencing was carried out using blood. These TCRs come from a woman in her thirties or forties with Graves' hyperthyroidism. CDR3s include the opening cysteine and the closing phenylalanine or tryptophan. The order of the fields is clone size, J gene, V gene, D gene, CDR3 protein, CDR3 DNA. A D gene is named only where the DNA matches it firmly. Some rows mark clone size as missing; the rest say once, few, many or name a class of expanded clone.

many | TRBJ1-1 | TRBV24-1 | . | CATSDPGSPNTEAFF | TGTGCCACCAGTGATCCGGGTTCACCGAACACTGAAGCTTTCTTT
many | TRBJ2-1 | TRBV6-1 | TRBD2 | CASSPLAGGPRNEQFF | TGTGCCAGCAGTCCACTAGCGGGAGGGCCGAGAAATGAGCAGTTCTTC
few | TRBJ2-1 | TRBV29-1 | TRBD2 | CSVLFWGGVQDEQFF | TGCAGCGTTCTATTCTGGGGGGGGGTTCAGGATGAGCAGTTCTTC
many | TRBJ2-7 | TRBV11-2 | TRBD2 | CASSLGGTTVYEQYF | TGTGCCAGCAGCTTAGGGGGGACTACCGTCTACGAGCAGTACTTC
many | TRBJ2-3 | TRBV5-1 | TRBD2 | CASSLAASGADTQYF | TGCGCCAGCAGCTTGGCGGCTAGCGGGGCAGATACGCAGTATTTT
. | TRBJ1-4 | TRBV20-1 | TRBD1 | CSARGQGRGEKLFF | TGCAGTGCTAGGGGACAGGGGCGAGGTGAAAAACTGTTTTTT
many | TRBJ1-4 | TRBV5-1 | . | CASTSTGTTNEKLFF | TGCGCCAGCACCTCGACAGGCACAACTAATGAAAAACTGTTTTTT
many | TRBJ1-2 | TRBV28 | . | CASSLDGGHLNYGYTF | TGTGCCAGCAGTTTAGATGGGGGACATCTAAACTATGGCTACACCTTC
. | TRBJ2-2 | TRBV7-8 | TRBD2 | CAMSAGPGLTASGELFF | TGTGCCATGAGCGCGGGTCCGGGACTAACTGCATCCGGGGAGCTGTTTTTT
many | TRBJ1-4 | TRBV12-3/TRBV12-4 | TRBD1 | CASSPGQGPTRQLFF | TGTGCCAGCAGCCCAGGACAGGGTCCTACCAGGCAACTGTTTTTT
. | TRBJ2-1 | TRBV19 | TRBD1 | CASTRGQGFHEQFF | TGTGCCAGTACCAGAGGACAGGGGTTCCATGAGCAGTTCTTC
. | TRBJ2-5 | TRBV6-4 | TRBD1 | CASSGGQGAETQYF | TGTGCCAGCAGTGGAGGACAGGGGGCGGAGACCCAGTACTTC
many | TRBJ1-5 | TRBV7-9 | TRBD1 | CASSLTGERQPQHF | TGTGCCAGCAGCTTAACAGGGGAACGTCAGCCCCAGCATTTT
many | TRBJ2-3 | TRBV7-2 | TRBD2 | CASSLGRGADTQYF | TGTGCCAGCAGCTTAGGGCGGGGGGCAGATACGCAGTATTTT
. | TRBJ2-1 | TRBV9 | . | CASSVDKSDNEQFF | TGTGCCAGCAGCGTAGACAAGTCAGACAATGAGCAGTTCTTC
many | TRBJ1-1 | TRBV11-2 | . | CASSLNGVNTEAFF | TGTGCCAGCAGCTTAAATGGGGTGAACACTGAAGCTTTCTTT
many | TRBJ1-4 | TRBV12-3/TRBV12-4 | . | CASSWGTANEKLFF | TGTGCCAGCAGTTGGGGGACCGCTAATGAAAAACTGTTTTTT
. | TRBJ2-7 | TRBV19 | TRBD1 | CASSIGQGAGEQYF | TGTGCCAGTAGTATCGGACAGGGGGCGGGCGAGCAGTACTTC
few | TRBJ1-6 | TRBV6-1 | TRBD1 | CASSGQKNSPLHF | TGTGCCAGCTCGGGACAGAAAAATTCACCCCTCCACTTT
few | TRBJ2-3 | TRBV18 | . | CASSPRVQDTQYF | TGTGCCAGCTCACCAAGAGTACAAGATACGCAGTATTTT
many | TRBJ2-7 | TRBV2 | . | CASSEAYEQYF | TGTGCCAGCAGTGAGGCCTACGAGCAGTACTTC
few | TRBJ2-6 | TRBV30 | . | CAWSLQQPGANVLTF | TGTGCCTGGAGTCTGCAACAGCCTGGGGCCAACGTCCTGACTTTC
many | TRBJ1-1 | TRBV7-9 | . | CASSFGGGNTEAFF | TGTGCCAGCAGCTTCGGGGGGGGAAACACTGAAGCTTTCTTT
. | TRBJ2-7 | TRBV18 | TRBD1 | CASSPGTGQAYEQYF | TGTGCCAGCTCACCAGGGACAGGGCAGGCCTACGAGCAGTACTTC
many | TRBJ2-1 | TRBV5-1 | TRBD2 | CASSRAGTSSEQFF | TGCGCCAGCAGCAGGGCGGGGACTAGCTCCGAGCAGTTCTTC
many | TRBJ1-1 | TRBV7-8 | TRBD1 | CASTLAWGTENTEAFF | TGTGCCAGCACCCTCGCTTGGGGGACAGAGAACACTGAAGCTTTCTTT
. | TRBJ2-7 | TRBV6-4 | . | CASHEQYF | TGTGCCAGCCACGAGCAGTACTTC
. | TRBJ2-4 | TRBV20-1 | . | CSARSPYKNIQYF | TGCAGTGCTAGGTCTCCTTACAAAAACATTCAGTACTTC
many | TRBJ2-7 | TRBV2 | . | CASSAWVVTYEQYF | TGTGCCAGCTCCGCCTGGGTGGTGACCTACGAGCAGTACTTC
. | TRBJ2-4 | TRBV10-3 | TRBD2 | CAISGGTGGVQYF | TGTGCCATCAGTGGGGGGACGGGGGGTGTTCAGTACTTC
. | TRBJ2-2 | TRBV24-1 | TRBD1 | CATSDLDRGSNTGELFF | TGTGCCACCAGTGATTTGGACAGGGGCTCCAACACCGGGGAGCTGTTTTTT
many | TRBJ2-1 | TRBV29-1 | . | CSGESADNEQFF | TGCAGCGGGGAATCCGCAGACAATGAGCAGTTCTTC
many | TRBJ2-5 | TRBV15 | TRBD2 | CATSFSFRGLAKETQYF | TGTGCCACCAGCTTCTCCTTTAGGGGACTAGCAAAAGAGACCCAGTACTTC
many | TRBJ1-5 | TRBV6-2/TRBV6-3 | TRBD1 | CASSYSTIQGARRNQPQHF | TGTGCCAGCAGTTACTCGACGATACAGGGGGCTCGCCGCAATCAGCCCCAGCATTTT
. | TRBJ2-7 | TRBV20-1 | TRBD2 | CSALSGSIYEQYF | TGCAGTGCTCTTAGCGGGAGTATCTACGAGCAGTACTTC
. | TRBJ2-7 | TRBV27 | . | CASSLIQGASYEQYF | TGTGCCAGCAGTTTAATACAGGGTGCCTCCTACGAGCAGTACTTC
. | TRBJ2-1 | TRBV6-1 | TRBD1 | CASGQGNNEQFF | TGTGCCAGTGGACAGGGGAACAATGAGCAGTTCTTC
many | TRBJ1-2 | TRBV6-1 | TRBD1 | CASTRDSTHGYTF | TGTGCCAGCACCAGGGACAGTACCCATGGCTACACCTTC
few | TRBJ1-6 | TRBV6-2/TRBV6-3 | . | CASSYWTDSPLHF | TGTGCCAGCAGTTACTGGACAGATTCACCCCTCCACTTT
many | TRBJ1-1 | TRBV28 | . | CASSLMGGRNTEAFF | TGTGCCAGCAGTTTAATGGGGGGAAGGAACACTGAAGCTTTCTTT
many | TRBJ2-7 | TRBV7-2 | . | CASTPNSRRSSYEQYF | TGTGCCAGCACTCCGAATAGCCGGAGGAGCTCCTACGAGCAGTACTTC
few | TRBJ2-1 | TRBV6-1 | TRBD2 | CASSEEVGGRANNEQFF | TGTGCCAGCAGTGAAGAAGTTGGAGGGAGGGCCAACAATGAGCAGTTCTTC